The subject of this entry is one T cell receptor beta chain. The antigen is undetermined. This sample is part of a study of T-cell reconstitution after alpha-beta-depleted transplantation in children. Study-level points and caveats: T cells produced anew were the main source of T-cell counts and diversity one year after transplant.

Researchers prepared the TCRbeta library using unique molecular identifiers, the study reports. TCRdb analysed the PCR reads with MiXCR anew, one entry per CDR3 protein. In the table there are around 490,000 distinct CDR3 sequences, 11% of which are singletons. The material was PBMCs, mostly from graft donor cells, obtained 180 days after TCRalphabeta/CD19-depleted stem cell transplant. The clonotype comes from a female patient aged 2-9 years who had a stem cell transplant for aplastic anemia, so the T cells may come from the graft donor.

The CDR3 region is CASSSIAGNTEAFF. The CDR3 DNA reads TGTGCCAGCAGTTCCATCGCAGGTAACACTGAAGCTTTCTTT. The chain joins TRBV6-5 to TRBJ1-1; D is unclear. Trimming removed 4 bases at V and 2 bases at J, with 11 bases between. The CDR3 spans 14 residues. Germline V gene data show CDR1 as MNHEY and CDR2 as SVGAGI.